The 15 T cell receptor beta chains below all came from one sample that was sequenced in a study of Ad26.COV2.S vaccination and SARS-CoV-2 variants. The treatment: around 19 received Ad26.COV2.S at low or high dose, single or two shots; several received placebo; per-sample allocation not given. Vaccine and placebo recipients were sampled on day 63 after the first injection. The data were produced by immunoSEQ multiplex PCR, yet TCRdb's version contains in-frame clones alone and is incomplete. The sample lists about half a million clones, 80% to 90% occurring once. This material consisted of peripheral blood, taken in a trial of Ad26.COV2.S vaccine versus placebo. Receptors were obtained from a person aged 18-60 years who received the Ad26.COV2.S COVID-19 vaccine or a placebo.

The rearrangement uses TRBV4-1 and TRBJ1-5; D not certain. This CDR3 spans 14 amino acids. The V and J ends lost 4 bases and 4 bases respectively, with 11 bases between them. Germline CDR1 reads MGHRA; CDR2 reads YSYEKL. This CDR3 reads CASSPYALNQPQHF. CDR3 bases: TGCGCCAGCAGCCCATATGCCCTTAATCAGCCCCAGCATTTT.

The rearrangement links TRBV19 to TRBJ1-5; 8 positions match TRBD1. Germline loops: CDR1 LNHDA, CDR2 SQIVND (reference sequence). V lost 7 bases to trimming and J lost 6 bases; unmatched junction nucleotides: 14. This CDR3 spans 16 amino acids. In DNA form, the CDR3 reads TGTGCCAGTAACCCCGGGACAGGTGCTAGTGGTCAGCCCCAGCATTTT. The encoded protein is CASNPGTGASGQPQHF.

The V call is TRBV9, the J call TRBJ2-1, with 12 bases matching TRBD2. The CDR3 has 16 residues. The germline CDR1 and CDR2 sequences are SGDLS and YYNGEE. V was clipped by 3 bases and J by 10 bases; unmatched bases: 11. Written as DNA, the CDR3 is TGTGCCAGCAGCGAGAGACCGGGACTAGCGGGTCGGGAGCAGTTCTTC. This codes for CASSERPGLAGREQFF.

The rearrangement joins TRBV7-9 to TRBJ1-4; no clear D gene. V lost 5 bases to trimming and J lost 7 bases, with 23 bases between them. The CDR3 is made up of 17 amino acids. CDR1 and CDR2 from the germline V gene are SEHNR and FQNEAQ (reference sequence). CDR3 loop: CASSQFGSYLASEKLFF. As DNA, the CDR3 is TGTGCCAGCAGCCAGTTCGGGTCCTACCTAGCCTCTGAAAAACTGTTTTTT.

The DNA of the CDR3 is TGCGCCAGCGCCGGGGGGGCAGGAGATACGCAGTATTTT. Translated, it gives CASAGGAGDTQYF. The V call is TRBV5-1, the J call TRBJ2-3; 8 bases line up with TRBD2. V was clipped by 7 bases and J by 5 bases; unmatched bases: 6. Germline CDR1 is SGHRS and CDR2 is YFSETQ. The CDR3 contains 13 residues.

The gene calls are TRBV13 and TRBJ2-7, with TRBD2 matching 10 bases. Germline values: CDR1 PRHDT, CDR2 FYEKMQ (reference sequence). The length of the CDR3 is 15 residues. J was trimmed by 1 base and V by 5 bases; bases with no gene match: 5. For the CDR3, the DNA is TGTGCCAGCAGCCTTTCTAGCGGGAGATCCTACGAGCAGTACTTC. Protein sequence: CASSLSSGRSYEQYF. Variable domain in full (rest from reference TRBV13 and TRBJ2-7): AAGVIQSPRHLIKEKRETATLKCYPIPRHDTVYWYQQGPGQDPQFLISFYEKMQSDKGSIPDRFSAQQFSDYHSELNMSSLELGDSALYFCASSLSSGRSYEQYFGPGTRLTVT.

V usage is TRBV13 and J usage is TRBJ2-2; TRBD2 aligns across 11 bases. V dropped 0 bases and J dropped 7; count of bases not matched to a gene: 4. The CDR3 has 16 amino acids. Germline CDR1 is PRHDT and CDR2 is FYEKMQ (reference sequence). CDR3 sequence: CASSLGLAGAGGELFF. In DNA, the CDR3 is TGTGCCAGCAGCTTAGGACTAGCGGGAGCGGGCGGGGAGCTGTTTTTT.

This clone appeared a single time. The DNA for the CDR3 is TGTGCCAGCAGCTTAGCGCAGGCTAACTATGGCTACACCTTC. This gives the protein CASSLAQANYGYTF. The chain is built from TRBV7-9 and TRBJ1-2, with D unclear. The CDR3 spans 14 residues. The ends were cut back, 0 bases at V and 0 bases at J, with 5 bases in the middle. The germline CDR1 and CDR2 sequences are SEHNR and FQNEAQ (reference sequence). Full variable domain (rest looked up from reference TRBV7-9 and TRBJ1-2): DTGVSQNPRHKITKRGQNVTFRCDPISEHNRLYWYRQTLGQGPEFLTYFQNEAQLEKSRLLSDRFSAERPKGSFSTLEIQRTEQGDSAMYLCASSLAQANYGYTFGSGTRLTVV.

The J gene is TRBJ2-1, the V gene TRBV7-9; 7 bases align to TRBD1. Germline V gene data show CDR1 as SEHNR and CDR2 as FQNEAQ (reference sequence). Losses at the gene ends were 5 bases for V and 4 bases for J; bases not matched to a gene: 14. The CDR3 is 17 residues long. This CDR3 is CASSPSKIQGFYNEQFF. The CDR3 nucleotides are TGTGCCAGCAGCCCAAGTAAGATACAGGGGTTTTACAATGAGCAGTTCTTC.

The chain employs TRBV4-3 and TRBJ1-4, with TRBD1 identical over 9 bases. With V trimmed by 5 bases and J by 5 bases, 9 bases remained unmatched. CDR1 LGHNA and CDR2 YSLEER come from the germline V gene. The CDR3 runs 16 residues. Here the CDR3 reads CASSVAVTGGNEKLFF. CDR3 DNA: TGCGCCAGCAGCGTAGCCGTGACAGGGGGGAATGAAAAACTGTTTTTT.

The chain joins TRBV5-6 to TRBJ2-7, with TRBD2 matching 8 bases. V shed 2 bases and J 0 bases; nucleotides not matched to a gene: 7. The CDR3 length is 16 residues. In germline, CDR1 is SGHDT, CDR2 YYEEEE. For the CDR3, the DNA is TGTGCCAGCAGCTTATCGGCGGGAGGATGCTCCTACGAGCAGTACTTC. Its protein is CASSLSAGGCSYEQYF.

V gene TRBV5-1 combines with J gene TRBJ2-7, with 9 nucleotides matching TRBD1. CDR1 is SGHRS, CDR2 YFSETQ, per germline. V lost 4 bases, J lost 0 bases, and 8 bases stayed unmatched. CDR3 length: 16 amino acids. The CDR3 DNA reads TGCGCCAGCAGCACACCTCGGACAGGGGCCTCCTACGAGCAGTACTTC. Protein product: CASSTPRTGASYEQYF.

Concerning this clone: Other DNA sequences in this sample translate to the same CDR3. The rearrangement links TRBV9 to TRBJ1-5; D is ambiguous. Trimming pared 0 bases from V and 3 bases from J, leaving 7 bases between. The germline gives CDR1 SGDLS, CDR2 YYNGEE. CDR3 length: 14 amino acids. The DNA of the CDR3 is TGTGCCAGCAGCGTAGACAGCTCCAATCAGCCCCAGCATTTT. The encoded protein is CASSVDSSNQPQHF.

The chain has TRBV3-1 (or the pseudogene TRBV3-2) and TRBJ2-1; TRBD2 matches 7 bases. The CDR3 extends over 14 amino acids. With V trimmed by 1 base and J by 6 bases, 3 bases remained unmatched. CDR1 and CDR2 from the germline V gene are LGHDT and YNNKEL (reference sequence). CDR3 sequence (DNA): TGTGCCAGCAGCCAAGCTGTAGCGGGCAATGAGCAGTTCTTC. Translated, it gives CASSQAVAGNEQFF.

This clone was counted once. The rearrangement joins TRBV7-2 to TRBJ2-1; the D is unclear. The CDR3 loop spans 11 amino acids. Germline V lookup: CDR1 SGHTA, CDR2 FQGNSA. Trimming pared 5 bases from V and 2 bases from J, leaving 1 base between. As DNA, the CDR3 is TGTGCCAGCAGCACCTACAATGAGCAGTTCTTC. Amino acids: CASSTYNEQFF.